This TCR beta chain comes out of a study of early T cells in non-severe SARS-CoV-2 infection. The wider study: Sequencing used unsorted whole-blood bulk RNA, so chains lack pairing.

cDNA molecules, individually, were tagged with unique molecular identifiers. Via MiXCR, TCRdb re-called the 5' RACE reads, giving one row per CDR3 protein. The sample holds more than 75,000 distinct CDR3 sequences, around 14% seen once. This clonotype came up many times. The antigen remains undetermined. Study results and limitations: Private and CD4 specificities were missed by VDJdb matching, which favored anti-spike CD8 responses.

From germline, CDR1 is MGHRA and CDR2 YSYEKL. V lost 4 bases and J 6 bases, leaving 15 bases between the germline ends. CDR3 length: 14 amino acids. The sample was whole blood. The clonotype comes from an adult who was a healthcare worker with PCR-confirmed SARS-CoV-2 infection or an uninfected control (not recorded which). The V and J genes are TRBV4-1 and TRBJ1-1; D perhaps matches TRBD1 (5 bases). CDR3 protein: CASSRGFGLAEAFF. CDR3 sequence (DNA): TGCGCCAGCAGCCGGGGGTTTGGGCTGGCTGAAGCTTTCTTT.